The T cell receptor beta chain described here comes from a study of shared clonotypes between healthy human individuals. Study-wide results and limits: Sampling covered blood only; tissue repertoires likely differ.

Of note for this clone: The antigen is unknown. The sample contains more than one DNA sequence encoding this CDR3.

Original processing methods: Junction-only sequences produced by ImmunoSEQ had no quality scores, so filtering differed. Sequenced by immunoSEQ multiplex PCR; TCRdb stores in-frame clones only, minus some. That table is the source of V, J and clone size, and D and trimming were worked out from the DNA. Here the sample spans millions of clones, 93% being singletons. CD45RO-negative, CCR7-selected cells formed the naive CD8 fraction, which excluded terminally differentiated effector memory CD45RA+ cells. CDR3 length: 15 amino acids. The J segment lost 5 bases and the V segment lost 3 bases, leaving 2 bases of the junction unmatched. Germline V gene sequence: CDR1 SGHNT, CDR2 YYREEE (reference sequence).

The chain links TRBV5-4 to TRBJ2-1, with 13 positions matching TRBD2. The source material was naive CD8+ T cells from PBMCs. This sequence originates from a man younger than 35 in good health. Some clones in this sample may be carry-over from other donors' samples. This CDR3 reads CASSSGLAGNNEQFF. DNA of the CDR3: TGTGCCAGCAGCTCGGGACTAGCGGGAAACAATGAGCAGTTCTTC.